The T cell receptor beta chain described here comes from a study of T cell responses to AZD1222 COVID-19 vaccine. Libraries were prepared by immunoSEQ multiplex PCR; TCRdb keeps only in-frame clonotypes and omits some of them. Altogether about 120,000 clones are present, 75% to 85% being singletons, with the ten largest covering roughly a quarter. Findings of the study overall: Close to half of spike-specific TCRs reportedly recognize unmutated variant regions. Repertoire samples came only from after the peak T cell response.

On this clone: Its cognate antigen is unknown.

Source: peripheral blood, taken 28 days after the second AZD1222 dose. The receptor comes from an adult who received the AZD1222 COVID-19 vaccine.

This chain's CDR3 is CAGGSGSGNTIYF. CDR3 nucleotide sequence: TGCGCCGGCGGCTCAGGCTCTGGAAACACCATATATTTT. The chain combines TRBV10-2 with TRBJ1-3, with D unclear. CDR1 and CDR2 from the germline V gene are WSHSY and SAAADI. CDR3 length equals 13 residues. V lost 11 bases and J lost 0, with 11 bases in between.